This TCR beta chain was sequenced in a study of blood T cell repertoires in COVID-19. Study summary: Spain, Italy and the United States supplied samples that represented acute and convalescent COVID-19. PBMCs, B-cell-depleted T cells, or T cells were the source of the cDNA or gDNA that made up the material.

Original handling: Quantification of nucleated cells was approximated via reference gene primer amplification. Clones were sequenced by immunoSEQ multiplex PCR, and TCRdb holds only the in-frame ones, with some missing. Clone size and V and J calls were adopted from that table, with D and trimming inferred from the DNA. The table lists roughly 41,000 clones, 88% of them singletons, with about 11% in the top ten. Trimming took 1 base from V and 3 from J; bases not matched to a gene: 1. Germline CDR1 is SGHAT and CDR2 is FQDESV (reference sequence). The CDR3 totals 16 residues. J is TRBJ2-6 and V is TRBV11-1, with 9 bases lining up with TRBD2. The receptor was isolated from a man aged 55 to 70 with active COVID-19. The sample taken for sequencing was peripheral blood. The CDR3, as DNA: TGTGCCAGCAGCTTAGAAGCGGGAGGTGGGGCCAACGTCCTGACTTTC. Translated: CASSLEAGGGANVLTF.